A single sample is the source of the 4 T cell receptor beta chains below, sequenced in a study of T cells in Graves' hyperthyroidism and ophthalmopathy. There were TCR beta CDR3 regions amplified from RNA transcripts. Using the HTBI primer set, a first-round RT-PCR was run on the TCR CDR3. Via MiXCR, TCRdb re-called the multiplex PCR reads, giving one row per CDR3 protein. The sample records a few hundred thousand distinct CDR3 sequences, 15% to 20% being singletons. The sequenced sample consisted of blood. The receptors shown here come from a man aged 35 to 55 with Graves' hyperthyroidism.

This chain joins TRBV19 and TRBJ1-1; D not resolved. V gave up 2 bases and J gave up 0 bases, with 19 bases separating them. Germline V lookup: CDR1 LNHDA, CDR2 SQIVND (reference sequence). The CDR3 consists of 18 residues. In DNA form, the CDR3 reads TGTGCCAGTAGTATACCTTCCACAACTACCACAATGAACACTGAAGCTTTCTTT. Translation: CASSIPSTTTTMNTEAFF.

This clonotype was found many times. The chain links TRBV12-3 or TRBV12-4 to TRBJ2-7; a possible D gene is TRBD2 (5 bases). Deletions cut 1 base from V and 6 bases from J, with 10 bases between. CDR3 length: 13 amino acids. The CDR3 loop is CASSLGTPGEQYF. CDR3 nucleotide sequence: TGTGCCAGCAGTTTAGGGACTCCCGGCGAGCAGTACTTC.

There are many counts of this clonotype. As DNA, the CDR3 is TGTGCCAGCAGCTGGTTGGGCGAGCAGTACTTC. Its translation: CASSWLGEQYF. The chain has TRBV3-1 and TRBJ2-7; the D is unclear. V lost 5 bases to trimming and J lost 6 bases, with 8 bases between them. The CDR3 totals 11 residues. Germline V lookup: CDR1 LGHDT, CDR2 YNNKEL (reference sequence).

This clonotype was seen at least ten times. The chain joins TRBV6-1 to TRBJ2-1; a possible D gene is TRBD1 (7 bases). V was clipped by 8 bases and J by 8 bases, with 19 bases between them. Germline loops: CDR1 MNHNS, CDR2 SASEGT. This CDR3 region has 14 residues. The CDR3 bases are TGTGCCAGCTGGCGGAGGGGGCTTGTAGATGAGCAGTTCTTC. Translating gives CASWRRGLVDEQFF.